This T cell receptor beta chain was retrieved from a study of CD8+ T cells in alopecia areata. In the case of this clone: As yet, its antigen is unknown.

In germline, CDR1 is LGHNA, CDR2 YNFKEQ. The CDR3 has 14 amino acids. Trimming took off 2 bases at V and 6 bases at J, with 10 bases between the two ends. Extracted RNA was reverse transcribed, and the resulting cDNA served as sequencing template. Sequenced by immunoSEQ multiplex PCR; TCRdb stores in-frame clones only, minus some. The table lists a few hundred thousand clones, over 60% of them singletons. Overall study findings and caveats: Clonality was higher in lesional than normal scalp, especially in alopecia totalis/universalis. Both scalp clonality and the expanded CD8+ clones among the top 100 showed a significant decrease with tofacitinib.

The sample's treatment: oral pan-JAK inhibitor, 5-10 mg twice daily. Alopecia areata patients had lesional scalp punch biopsies and peripheral blood taken from them. From PBMCs, CD4+ and CD8+ T cells were sorted. The source was CD4+ T cells sorted from blood, collected at approximately week 42, from a patient treated with tofacitinib. This TCR derives from a human donor with alopecia areata. The V and J genes are TRBV4-2 and TRBJ2-2; D may be TRBD2 (5 bases). The CDR3 loop is CASSQLAGPGELFF. CDR3 nucleotide sequence: TGTGCCAGCAGCCAACTAGCCGGACCCGGGGAGCTGTTTTTT.